Sequencing of this T cell receptor beta chain was carried out in a study of blood T cell repertoires in COVID-19. Across the study: Spain, Italy and the United States supplied samples that represented acute and convalescent COVID-19.

Original processing notes: How many nucleated cells were present was estimated from reference gene primer amplification. Sequenced by immunoSEQ multiplex PCR; TCRdb stores in-frame clones only, minus some. For V, J and clone size, that table is used; D and trimming come from the DNA. The sample gives under 250,000 clones, 86% of which show up once; approximately 6.2% is in the top ten. Deletions cut 0 bases from V and 5 bases from J, with 8 bases between. Germline V gives CDR1 SGHDT, CDR2 YYEEEE. This CDR3 comprises 14 residues. In its sample, this clone was seen once. The chain combines TRBV5-6 with TRBJ2-2; no clear D. The sequenced sample was peripheral blood. This receptor was taken from an elderly woman with COVID-19, enrolled during active disease. CDR3 nucleotides: TGTGCCAGCAGCTTGGGCCAGTTTACCGGGGAGCTGTTTTTT. This translates into CASSLGQFTGELFF.